This TCR beta chain was identified in a study of blood T cell repertoires in COVID-19. There are 13 residues in the CDR3. Trimming stripped 3 bases from V and 6 bases from J, with 11 bases between. The assay was immunoSEQ multiplex PCR, and TCRdb's table has in-frame clones only and misses some. The table has over 150,000 clones, about 85% seen once. In Cohort 3, a recovered donor had either two negative PCRs, clearance, or symptom resolution. The chain has TRBV12-3 or TRBV12-4 and TRBJ1-1, with a tentative D call TRBD1 (5 bases). The sequencing input was PBMCs or T cells enriched from blood (not recorded which). This TCR came from a man aged 40-49 years who had recovered from COVID-19. The CDR3 DNA sequence: TGTGCCAGCAGTTTGGGGGGGTACGCTGAAGCTTTCTTT. Translation gives CASSLGGYAEAFF.